The next 8 T cell receptor beta chains were all read from a single sample in a study of cytomegalovirus exposure and HLA in healthy donors. PCR primers comprised 60 Vbeta and 13 Jbeta primers. TCRdb keeps only in-frame clones here, not all; method: immunoSEQ multiplex PCR. Here the sample spans approximately 150,000 clones, about three quarters being singletons. Sequencing input: PBMCs. These receptor sequences come from a man aged 40-55 years in good health and CMV-seropositive.

The chain employs TRBV6-6 and TRBJ1-6, with unresolved D. V lost 0 bases, J lost 7 bases, and 10 bases lay in between. Per the germline V gene, CDR1 is MNHNY and CDR2 is SVGAGI (reference sequence). CDR3 size: 15 residues. CDR3 DNA: TGTGCCAGCAGTTACTCAAGAGGGATCAATTCACCCCTCCACTTT. Residues: CASSYSRGINSPLHF.

The rearrangement joins TRBV5-4 to TRBJ2-5; possible D gene TRBD2, 5 bases. Germline lookup yields CDR1 SGHNT and CDR2 YYREEE (reference sequence). Trimming took 5 bases from V and 3 from J, leaving 11 bases between them. The CDR3 spans 13 residues. In nucleotides, the CDR3 is TGTGCCAGCAGAGAAATGGGAGAAGAGACCCAGTACTTC. This translates into CASREMGEETQYF.

V gene TRBV9 combines with J gene TRBJ2-1; 7 nucleotides agree with TRBD2. In germline, CDR1 is SGDLS, CDR2 YYNGEE. The CDR3 has 14 residues. V gave up 0 bases and J gave up 8 bases; unmatched junction bases: 5. CDR3 coding DNA: TGTGCCAGCAGCGTAGCCCCTAGCGGCGATGAGCAGTTCTTC. Translation gives CASSVAPSGDEQFF.

The chain has TRBV15 and TRBJ1-1; maybe TRBD1 (5 bases). The V gene lost 1 base and the J gene lost 6 bases, with 12 bases spanning the gap. Germline CDR1 reads LNHNV; CDR2 reads YYDKDF (reference sequence). There are 14 residues in the CDR3. The CDR3 DNA sequence: TGTGCCACCAGCAGAGGGGGCGGGGCTGCTGAAGCTTTCTTT. It is translated as CATSRGGGAAEAFF.

V and J are TRBV18 and TRBJ1-2; 8 positions match TRBD1. This CDR3 contains 14 residues. The germline V gene has CDR1 KGHSH and CDR2 LQKENI. V shed 4 bases, J shed 6 bases, and the junction held 7 bases outside the gene matches. CDR3 bases: TGTGCCAGCTCACTGCAGGGGGCGCAGGATGGCTACACCTTC. Protein product: CASSLQGAQDGYTF.

This sequence joins TRBV7-8 and TRBJ2-5; 10 bases are shared with TRBD1. The DNA end is more similar to TRBJ2-7, so the J call may be wrong. The CDR3 runs 17 residues. Germline values: CDR1 SGHVS, CDR2 FQNEAQ. DNA of the CDR3: TGTGCCAGCAGCTCAGGACAGGGGGTCCGGACCATCTACGAGCAGTACTTC. Protein: CASSSGQGVRTIYEQYF.

This clone came up a few times. The rearrangement links TRBV28 to TRBJ1-3, with 8 bases fitting TRBD1. After removal of 4 bases from V and 3 bases from J, the junction contained 5 bases not matched to a gene. CDR3 length: 15 residues. The germline V gene has CDR1 MDHEN and CDR2 SYDVKM. CDR3: CASSSQGVNGNTIYF. For the CDR3, the DNA is TGTGCCAGCAGTTCACAGGGGGTAAATGGAAACACCATATATTTT.

Note on this clone: One end of the junction fails to match germline, which may point to a read error. The rearrangement joins TRBV9 to TRBJ2-4, with a weak D call TRBD2 (6 bases). Germline loops: CDR1 SGDLS, CDR2 YYNGEE. This CDR3 has 15 amino acids. The CDR3 bases are TGTGCCAGCAGCGTAGACGGGAGCGTCAAAAACAGTCAGTACTTC. This codes for CASSVDGSVKNSQYF.